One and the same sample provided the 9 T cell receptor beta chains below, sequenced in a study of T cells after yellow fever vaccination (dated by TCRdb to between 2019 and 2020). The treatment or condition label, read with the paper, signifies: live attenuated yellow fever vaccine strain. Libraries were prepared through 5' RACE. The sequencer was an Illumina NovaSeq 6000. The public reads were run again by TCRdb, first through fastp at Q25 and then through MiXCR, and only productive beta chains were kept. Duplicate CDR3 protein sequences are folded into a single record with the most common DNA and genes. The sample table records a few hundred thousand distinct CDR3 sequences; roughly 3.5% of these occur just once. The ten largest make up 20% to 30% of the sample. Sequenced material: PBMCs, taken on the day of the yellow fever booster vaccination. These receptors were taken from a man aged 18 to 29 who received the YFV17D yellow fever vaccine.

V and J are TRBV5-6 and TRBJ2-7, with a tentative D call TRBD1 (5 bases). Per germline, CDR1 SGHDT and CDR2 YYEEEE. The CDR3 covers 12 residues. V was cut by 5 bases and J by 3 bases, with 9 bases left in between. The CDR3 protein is CASRVQDYEQYF. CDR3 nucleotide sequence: TGTGCCAGCAGGGTACAGGACTACGAGCAGTACTTC.

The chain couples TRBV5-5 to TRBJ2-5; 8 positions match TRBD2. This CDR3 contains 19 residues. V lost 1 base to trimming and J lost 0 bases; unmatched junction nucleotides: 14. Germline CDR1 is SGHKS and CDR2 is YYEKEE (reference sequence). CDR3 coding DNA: TGTGCCAGCAGCTTGAGAGGTTGGCCGGGACTAGAGTACCAAGAGACCCAGTACTTC. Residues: CASSLRGWPGLEYQETQYF.

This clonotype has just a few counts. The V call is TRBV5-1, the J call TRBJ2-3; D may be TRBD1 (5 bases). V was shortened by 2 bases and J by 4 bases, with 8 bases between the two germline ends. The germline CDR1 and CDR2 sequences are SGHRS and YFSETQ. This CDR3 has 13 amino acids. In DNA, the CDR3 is TGCGCCAGCAGCTTACCAGGGTCAGATACGCAGTATTTT. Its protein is CASSLPGSDTQYF.

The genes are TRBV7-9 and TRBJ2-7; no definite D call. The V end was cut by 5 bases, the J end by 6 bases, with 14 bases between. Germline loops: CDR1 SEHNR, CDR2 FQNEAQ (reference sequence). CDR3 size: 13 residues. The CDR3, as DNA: TGTGCCAGCAGCCCAGCTTCAAGAAGCGAGCAGTACTTC. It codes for CASSPASRSEQYF.

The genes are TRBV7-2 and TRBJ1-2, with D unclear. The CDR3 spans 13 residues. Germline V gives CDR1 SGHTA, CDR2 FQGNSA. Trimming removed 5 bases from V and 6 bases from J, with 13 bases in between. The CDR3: CASSLAWGDGYTF. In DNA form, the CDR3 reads TGTGCCAGCAGCCTCGCGTGGGGTGATGGCTACACCTTC.

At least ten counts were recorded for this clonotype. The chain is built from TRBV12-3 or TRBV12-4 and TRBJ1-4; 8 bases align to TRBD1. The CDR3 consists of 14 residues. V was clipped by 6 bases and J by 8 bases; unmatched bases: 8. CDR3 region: CASSPTGVVEKLFF. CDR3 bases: TGTGCCAGCAGCCCGACAGGGGTAGTGGAAAAACTGTTTTTT.

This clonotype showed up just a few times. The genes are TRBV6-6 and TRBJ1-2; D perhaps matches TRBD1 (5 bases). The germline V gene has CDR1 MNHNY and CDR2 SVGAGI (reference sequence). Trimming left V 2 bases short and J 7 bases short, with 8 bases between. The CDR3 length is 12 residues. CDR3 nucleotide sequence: TGTGCCAGCAGTTACCCGGGGGGTGGCTACACCTTC. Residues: CASSYPGGGYTF.

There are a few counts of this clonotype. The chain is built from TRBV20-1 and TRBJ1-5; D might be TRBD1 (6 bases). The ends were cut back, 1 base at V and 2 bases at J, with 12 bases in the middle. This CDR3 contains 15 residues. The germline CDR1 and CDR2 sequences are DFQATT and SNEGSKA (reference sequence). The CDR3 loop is CSARGRGLGNQPQHF. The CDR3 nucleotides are TGCAGTGCTAGAGGGCGGGGGCTCGGCAATCAGCCCCAGCATTTT.

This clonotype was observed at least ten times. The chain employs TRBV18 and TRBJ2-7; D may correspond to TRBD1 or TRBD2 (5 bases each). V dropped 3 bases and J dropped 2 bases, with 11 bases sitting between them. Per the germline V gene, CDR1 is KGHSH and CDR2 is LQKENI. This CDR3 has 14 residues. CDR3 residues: CASSPFGGTYEQYF. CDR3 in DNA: TGTGCCAGCTCACCGTTTGGGGGAACCTACGAGCAGTACTTC. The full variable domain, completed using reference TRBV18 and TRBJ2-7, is NAGVMQNPRHLVRRRGQEARLRCSPMKGHSHVYWYRQLPEEGLKFMVYLQKENIIDESGMPKERFSAEFPKEGPSILRIQQVVRGDSAAYFCASSPFGGTYEQYFGPGTRLTVT.